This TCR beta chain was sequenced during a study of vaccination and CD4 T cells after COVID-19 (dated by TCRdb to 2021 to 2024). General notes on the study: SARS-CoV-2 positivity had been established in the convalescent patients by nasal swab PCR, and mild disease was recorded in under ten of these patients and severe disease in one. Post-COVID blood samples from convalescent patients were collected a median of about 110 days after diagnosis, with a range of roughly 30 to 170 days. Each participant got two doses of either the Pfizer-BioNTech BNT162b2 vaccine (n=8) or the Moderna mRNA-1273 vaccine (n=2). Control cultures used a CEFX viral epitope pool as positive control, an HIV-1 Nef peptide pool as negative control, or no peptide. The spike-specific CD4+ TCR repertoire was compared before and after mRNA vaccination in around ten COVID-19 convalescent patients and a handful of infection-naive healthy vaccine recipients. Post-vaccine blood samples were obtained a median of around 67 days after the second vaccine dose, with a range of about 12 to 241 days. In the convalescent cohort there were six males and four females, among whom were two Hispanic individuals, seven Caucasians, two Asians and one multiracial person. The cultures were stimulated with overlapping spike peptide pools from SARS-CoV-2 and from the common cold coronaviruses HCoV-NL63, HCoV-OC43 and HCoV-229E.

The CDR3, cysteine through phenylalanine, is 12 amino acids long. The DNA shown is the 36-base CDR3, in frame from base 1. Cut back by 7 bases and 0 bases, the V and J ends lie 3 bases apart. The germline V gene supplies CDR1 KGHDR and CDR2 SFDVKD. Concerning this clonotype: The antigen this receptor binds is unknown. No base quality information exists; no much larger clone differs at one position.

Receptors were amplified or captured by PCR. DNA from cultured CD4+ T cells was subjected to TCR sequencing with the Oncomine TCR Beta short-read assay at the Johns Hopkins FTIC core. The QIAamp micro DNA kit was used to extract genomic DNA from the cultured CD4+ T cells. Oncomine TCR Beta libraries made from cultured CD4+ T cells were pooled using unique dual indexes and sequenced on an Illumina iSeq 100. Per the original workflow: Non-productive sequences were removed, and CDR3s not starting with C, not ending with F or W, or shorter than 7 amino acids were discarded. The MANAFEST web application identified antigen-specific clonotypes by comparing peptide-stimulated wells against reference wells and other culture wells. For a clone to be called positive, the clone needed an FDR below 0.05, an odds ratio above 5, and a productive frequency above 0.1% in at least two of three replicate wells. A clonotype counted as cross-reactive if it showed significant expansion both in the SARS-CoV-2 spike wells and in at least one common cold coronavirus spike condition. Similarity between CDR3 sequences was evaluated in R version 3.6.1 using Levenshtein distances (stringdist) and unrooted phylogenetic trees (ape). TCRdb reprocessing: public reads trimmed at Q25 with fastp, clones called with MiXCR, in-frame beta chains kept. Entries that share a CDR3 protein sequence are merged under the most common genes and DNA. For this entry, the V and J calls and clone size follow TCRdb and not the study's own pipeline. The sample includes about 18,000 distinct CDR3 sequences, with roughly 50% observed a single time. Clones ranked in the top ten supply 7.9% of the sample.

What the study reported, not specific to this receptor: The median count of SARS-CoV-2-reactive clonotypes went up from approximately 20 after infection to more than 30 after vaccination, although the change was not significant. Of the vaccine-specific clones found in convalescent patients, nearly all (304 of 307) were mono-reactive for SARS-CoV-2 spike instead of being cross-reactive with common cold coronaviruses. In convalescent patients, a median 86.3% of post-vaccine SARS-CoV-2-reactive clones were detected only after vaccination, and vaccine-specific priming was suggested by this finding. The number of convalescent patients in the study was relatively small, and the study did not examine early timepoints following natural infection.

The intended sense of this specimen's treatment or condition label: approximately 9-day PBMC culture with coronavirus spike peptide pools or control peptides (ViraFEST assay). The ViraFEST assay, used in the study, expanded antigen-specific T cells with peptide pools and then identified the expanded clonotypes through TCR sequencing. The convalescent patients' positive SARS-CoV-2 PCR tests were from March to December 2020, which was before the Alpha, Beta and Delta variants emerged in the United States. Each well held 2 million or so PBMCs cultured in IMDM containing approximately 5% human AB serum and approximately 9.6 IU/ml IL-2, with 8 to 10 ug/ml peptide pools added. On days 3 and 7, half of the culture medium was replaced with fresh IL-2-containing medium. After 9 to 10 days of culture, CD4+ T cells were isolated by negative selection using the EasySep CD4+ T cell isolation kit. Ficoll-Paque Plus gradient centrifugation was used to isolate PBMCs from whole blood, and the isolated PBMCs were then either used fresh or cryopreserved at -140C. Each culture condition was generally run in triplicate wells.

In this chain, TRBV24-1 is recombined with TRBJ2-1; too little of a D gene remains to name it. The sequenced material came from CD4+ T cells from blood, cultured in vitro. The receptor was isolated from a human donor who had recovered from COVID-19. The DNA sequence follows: TGTGCCACCAGGGGCTCCTACAATGAGCAGTTCTTC. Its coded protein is CATRGSYNEQFF.